A single sample is the source of the 24 T cell receptor beta chains below, sequenced in a study of blood T cell repertoires in COVID-19. Libraries were prepared by immunoSEQ multiplex PCR; TCRdb keeps only in-frame clonotypes and omits some of them. The data show roughly 70,000 clones, with 80% to 90% seen just once and approximately 3% held by the top ten. The sequenced sample was peripheral blood. Receptors were obtained from a man aged 50-60 years with active COVID-19.

This chain joins TRBV6-4 and TRBJ2-2, with a tentative D call TRBD1 (6 bases). V lost 6 bases and J 2 bases, leaving 10 bases between the germline ends. The CDR3 consists of 14 residues. Germline V CDR1 and CDR2: MRHNA, SNTAGT. CDR3 protein: CASRGTFNTGELFF. The CDR3 region has the DNA TGTGCCAGCAGGGGGACATTTAACACCGGGGAGCTGTTTTTT.

The chain carries TRBV29-1 and TRBJ2-5, with a weak D call TRBD2 (6 bases). V was cut by 7 bases and J by 4 bases, with 16 bases left in between. The CDR3 spans 13 residues. The germline gives CDR1 SQVTM, CDR2 ANQGSEA. DNA of the CDR3: TGCAGCGCCCGCCCGGGGGTAGGAGAGACCCAGTACTTC. The encoded protein is CSARPGVGETQYF.

V usage is TRBV6-5 and J usage is TRBJ2-7, with TRBD2 matching over 9 bases. V was clipped by 4 bases and J by 1 base; unmatched bases: 5. The CDR3 runs 15 residues. Germline V CDR1 and CDR2: MNHEY, SVGAGI. CDR3: CASSSPGLASYEQYF. CDR3 in DNA: TGTGCCAGCAGTTCCCCAGGACTAGCGTCCTACGAGCAGTACTTC.

The V and J genes are TRBV12-3 or TRBV12-4 and TRBJ2-2; D call uncertain. V lost 6 bases, J lost 3 bases, and 8 bases lay in between. This CDR3 region has 13 residues. The CDR3 DNA reads TGTGCCAGCAGCCCACGGGACACCGGGGAGCTGTTTTTT. Translated: CASSPRDTGELFF.

The chain is built from TRBV2 and TRBJ1-5; D is ambiguous. V lost 8 bases to trimming and J lost 2 bases, with 10 bases between them. CDR3 length: 13 amino acids. In germline, CDR1 is SNHLY, CDR2 FYNNEI. CDR3 region: CASGRIRNQPQHF. The CDR3 DNA reads as TGTGCCAGCGGCAGGATACGCAATCAGCCCCAGCATTTT.

This chain links TRBV27 with TRBJ2-1; 11 bases fit TRBD2. Germline assignment: CDR1 MNHEY and CDR2 SMNVEV (reference sequence). V was pared by 2 bases and J by 9 bases, with 3 bases of the junction left unmatched. The CDR3 covers 14 residues. CDR3 sequence: CASSLLAGGGEQFF. CDR3 nucleotide sequence: TGTGCCAGCAGTTTACTAGCGGGAGGTGGTGAGCAGTTCTTC.

The CDR3 sequence is CASSYVSRGPPYEQYF. The CDR3 DNA reads TGTGCCAGCAGTTACGTCTCGCGGGGGCCCCCCTACGAGCAGTACTTC. The V gene is TRBV6-2 or TRBV6-3, the J gene TRBJ2-7; TRBD2 is a possible D gene (7 bases). V was pared by 2 bases and J by 2 bases, with 16 bases between. This CDR3 comprises 16 residues. Per the germline V gene, CDR1 is MNHEY and CDR2 is SVGEGT.

This clone was found once. The chain couples TRBV3-1 (or the pseudogene TRBV3-2) to TRBJ1-1, with D perhaps TRBD1 (5 bases). The CDR3 spans 16 residues. Deletions cut 3 bases from V and 7 bases from J, with 21 bases between. Germline V gene lookup returns CDR1 LGHDT and CDR2 YNNKEL (reference sequence). CDR3 nucleotide sequence: TGTGCCAGCAGCCACAGGGACTCTCAATGGCCCGATGAAGCTTTCTTT. This gives the protein CASSHRDSQWPDEAFF.

The rearrangement joins TRBV4-3 to TRBJ2-7; 13 bases are a match to TRBD2. The CDR3 sequence is 17 residues long. Germline V CDR1 and CDR2: LGHNA, YSLEER. The V gene end was trimmed by 0 bases and the J gene end by 7 bases; junction bases not matched to a gene: 9. In nucleotides, the CDR3 is TGCGCCAGCAGCCAAGAAGCCCGGACTAGCGGGAGCGTTGAGCAGTACTTC. Its protein product is CASSQEARTSGSVEQYF.

The chain links TRBV18 to TRBJ2-3; TRBD1 is a possible D gene (5 bases). Germline CDR1 KGHSH, CDR2 LQKENI. V was shortened by 3 bases and J by 1 base, with 17 bases between the two germline ends. The CDR3 spans 17 residues. CDR3 protein: CASSPRPETVRTDTQYF. The CDR3 DNA is TGTGCCAGCTCACCCCGGCCGGAGACAGTTCGCACAGATACGCAGTATTTT.

V and J are TRBV5-8 and TRBJ2-1; tentatively, D is TRBD2 (5 bases). V was shortened by 0 bases and J by 7 bases, with 8 bases between the two germline ends. There are 13 residues in the CDR3. Germline V gene sequence: CDR1 SGHTS, CDR2 YDEGEE. The CDR3 region is CASSLGERNEQFF. CDR3 bases: TGTGCCAGCAGCTTGGGTGAGCGGAATGAGCAGTTCTTC.

The chain combines TRBV30 with TRBJ2-3, with D possibly matching TRBD2 (5 bases). The CDR3 is 12 residues long. Germline CDR1 is GTSNPN and CDR2 is SVGIG (reference sequence). V was pared by 2 bases and J by 7 bases, with 10 bases between. CDR3 amino acids: CAWSPLAYTQYF. CDR3 coding DNA: TGTGCCTGGAGTCCTCTAGCATATACGCAGTATTTT.

This clone was observed a handful of times. V is TRBV28 and J is TRBJ1-5; no reliable D call. Germline lookup yields CDR1 MDHEN and CDR2 SYDVKM. V lost 9 bases, J lost 7 bases, and 13 bases lay in between. The length of the CDR3 is 12 residues. The CDR3 sequence: CASYFGRQPQHF. The CDR3 coding sequence is TGTGCCAGTTACTTTGGGAGGCAGCCCCAGCATTTT.

This clone was picked up a small number of times. The chain recombines TRBV7-8 with TRBJ2-5; TRBD2 might be the D (7 bases). CDR3 length equals 16 residues. Germline V gene data show CDR1 as SGHVS and CDR2 as FQNEAQ. V lost 5 bases to trimming and J lost 5 bases, with 21 bases between them. CDR3 residues: CASSPRGGAGRETQYF. The DNA for the CDR3 is TGTGCCAGCAGCCCCCGAGGGGGGGCTGGTAGGGAGACCCAGTACTTC.

V usage is TRBV28 and J usage is TRBJ2-2; 7 nucleotides agree with TRBD2. The CDR3 is 18 amino acids. CDR1 is MDHEN and CDR2 is SYDVKM in the germline V gene. The V and J ends lost 6 bases and 3 bases, in that order; junction bases with no gene match: 16. The CDR3 DNA sequence: TGTGCCAGCAGACCCCTAATTCGGCGGGGGTTCGACACCGGGGAGCTGTTTTTT. This gives the protein CASRPLIRRGFDTGELFF.

The chain uses TRBV7-8 and TRBJ1-5, with a weak D call TRBD1 (5 bases). V lost 3 bases, J lost 3 bases, and 9 bases lay in between. CDR1 and CDR2 from the germline V gene are SGHVS and FQNEAQ. This CDR3 has 14 residues. The CDR3 protein is CASSFGGFNQPQHF. For the CDR3, the DNA is TGTGCCAGCAGCTTCGGGGGTTTCAATCAGCCCCAGCATTTT.

The gene calls are TRBV10-1 and TRBJ2-5, with 7 nucleotides matching TRBD1. Germline V gene sequence: CDR1 WNHNN, CDR2 SYGVQD (reference sequence). The CDR3 sequence is 12 residues long. The V gene end was trimmed by 10 bases and the J gene end by 5 bases; junction bases not matched to a gene: 7. CDR3 sequence (DNA): TGCGCCACCTCGACAGGGACCGAGACCCAGTACTTC. Residues: CATSTGTETQYF.

V is TRBV2 and J is TRBJ2-7, with a tentative D call TRBD2 (5 bases). With 5 bases removed from V and 7 bases from J, the gap between germline ends came to 9 bases. The CDR3 extends over 11 amino acids. Germline CDR1 reads SNHLY; CDR2 reads FYNNEI. CDR3 in amino acids: CASSSPGEQYF. The DNA of the CDR3 is TGTGCCAGCAGTTCGCCGGGGGAGCAGTACTTC.

The genes are TRBV10-1 and TRBJ2-7; 11 nucleotides match TRBD2. The CDR3 extends over 16 amino acids. CDR1 and CDR2 from the germline V gene are WNHNN and SYGVQD (reference sequence). V trimming: 3 bases; J trimming: 7 bases; junction bases outside the gene matches: 11. The CDR3 sequence: CASSDPLLAGAGEQYF. The CDR3, as DNA: TGCGCCAGCAGTGACCCCCTACTAGCGGGGGCGGGGGAGCAGTACTTC.

The chain couples TRBV7-8 to TRBJ1-2; TRBD1 agrees at 7 bases. CDR1 is SGHVS, CDR2 FQNEAQ, per germline. V lost 6 bases to trimming and J lost 6 bases; unmatched junction nucleotides: 7. The CDR3 is made up of 13 amino acids. Here the CDR3 DNA reads TGTGCCAGCAGAGCTCACAGGGGTCATGGCTACACCTTC. It codes for CASRAHRGHGYTF.

The table lists this clone with a count of one. V gene TRBV6-5 combines with J gene TRBJ2-3; D might be TRBD1 (5 bases). V was trimmed by 4 bases and J by 4 bases, leaving 15 bases between them. Germline CDR1 and CDR2: MNHEY and SVGAGI. This CDR3 is built from 15 residues. CDR3 amino acids: CASSLGAPPADTQYF. The CDR3 nucleotides are TGTGCCAGCAGTTTAGGGGCTCCCCCCGCAGATACGCAGTATTTT.

The chain carries TRBV7-2 and TRBJ1-2; D is undetermined. Germline V gene lookup returns CDR1 SGHTA and CDR2 FQGNSA. Trimming took 1 base from V and 1 from J, leaving 7 bases between them. The CDR3 sequence is 14 residues long. CDR3 in DNA: TGTGCCAGCAGCTTAGAGAACAGTAACTATGGCTACACCTTC. Translated, it gives CASSLENSNYGYTF.

The chain links TRBV5-4 to TRBJ1-5; D is ambiguous. Between the trimmed V and J ends, which lost 4 bases and 4 bases, there was a span of 9 bases. The CDR3 consists of 13 residues. Germline assignment: CDR1 SGHNT and CDR2 YYREEE (reference sequence). The CDR3 DNA reads TGTGCCAGCAGCCCGGGAGAAAATCAGCCCCAGCATTTT. Its protein product is CASSPGENQPQHF.

The rearrangement links TRBV19 to TRBJ1-1; TRBD1 aligns across 7 bases. The CDR3 has 15 residues. Germline V lookup: CDR1 LNHDA, CDR2 SQIVND (reference sequence). The V gene end was trimmed by 11 bases and the J gene end by 5 bases; junction bases not matched to a gene: 17. The CDR3 DNA is TGTGCCTGCCGCCAGGAGGGGGCGCCGAGGACTGAAGCTTTCTTT. Protein product: CACRQEGAPRTEAFF. Full variable domain (rest looked up from reference TRBV19 and TRBJ1-1): DGGITQSPKYLFRKEGQNVTLSCEQNLNHDAMYWYRQDPGQGLRLIYYSQIVNDFQKGDIAEGYSVSREKKESFPLTVTSAQKNPTAFYLCACRQEGAPRTEAFFGQGTRLTVV.